Shown below are 22 T cell receptor beta chains from a single sample sequenced in a study of cytomegalovirus exposure and HLA in healthy donors. 60 Vbeta and 13 Jbeta primers were used in PCR. Some clones are missing from TCRdb's copy, which holds only in-frame ones; the method was immunoSEQ multiplex PCR. This table has approximately 140,000 clones, about 86% appearing once. The specimen was PBMCs. These receptors were taken from a man aged 35-49 years in good health and CMV-seropositive.

By share, this clone ranks as medium-sized. This rearrangement joins TRBV6-5 to TRBJ2-1; TRBD1 matches 10 bases. Germline CDR1 and CDR2: MNHEY and SVGAGI. With 6 bases clipped from V and 10 bases from J, the junction kept 9 bases outside the gene matches. The CDR3 runs 14 residues. DNA for the CDR3: TGTGCCAGCAGCTCCTGGGACAGGGGACCGGAGCAGTTCTTC. Translated, it gives CASSSWDRGPEQFF.

The V and J genes are TRBV27 and TRBJ2-5; D might be TRBD1 (6 bases). The CDR3 is 15 residues long. The V and J ends lost 6 bases and 2 bases respectively, with 16 bases between them. The V gene's germline CDR1 is MNHEY and CDR2 SMNVEV (reference sequence). CDR3 DNA sequence: TGTGCCAGCAGCCCACTGGGACATGATCAAGAGACCCAGTACTTC. Protein sequence: CASSPLGHDQETQYF.

The gene calls are TRBV9 and TRBJ1-6; TRBD1 is a possible D gene (5 bases). V was shortened by 0 bases and J by 9 bases, with 16 bases between the two germline ends. The germline V gene encodes CDR1 SGDLS and CDR2 YYNGEE. The length of the CDR3 is 16 residues. This chain's CDR3 is CASSVAAGTQGSPLHF. DNA for the CDR3: TGTGCCAGCAGCGTAGCCGCGGGAACCCAGGGTTCACCCCTCCACTTT.

This rearrangement joins TRBV4-1 to TRBJ1-1; D is unresolved. V lost 4 bases, J lost 1 base, and 19 bases lay in between. Germline loops: CDR1 MGHRA, CDR2 YSYEKL. The CDR3 has 17 residues. CDR3 region: CASSRLSQLTPNTEAFF. DNA for the CDR3: TGCGCCAGCAGCCGCCTTTCGCAGTTAACCCCGAACACTGAAGCTTTCTTT.

The chain couples TRBV2 to TRBJ2-3, with 8 bases identical to TRBD2. Germline V gene sequence: CDR1 SNHLY, CDR2 FYNNEI. J was trimmed by 5 bases and V by 7 bases; bases with no gene match: 8. The CDR3 covers 14 residues. CDR3 residues: CASTEGLVVDTQYF. The CDR3 bases are TGTGCCAGCACTGAGGGACTAGTTGTAGATACGCAGTATTTT. Filled out from reference TRBV2 and TRBJ2-3, the complete variable domain reads EPEVTQTPSHQVTQMGQEVILRCVPISNHLYFYWYRQILGQKVEFLVSFYNNEISEKSEIFDDQFSVERPDGSNFTLKIRSTKLEDSAMYFCASTEGLVVDTQYFGPGTRLTVL.

This chain uses TRBV5-1 with TRBJ1-2; a weak D match, TRBD1 (5 bases). Trimming shortened V by 0 bases and J by 2 bases, and 11 bases separated the two germline ends. Germline CDR1 is SGHRS and CDR2 is YFSETQ. The CDR3 has 15 amino acids. The CDR3 sequence is CASSLEPGSNYGYTF. CDR3 nucleotide sequence: TGCGCCAGCAGCTTGGAACCAGGGTCAAACTATGGCTACACCTTC.

The rearrangement links TRBV5-6 to TRBJ2-7, with TRBD1 matching 7 bases. V gave up 2 bases and J gave up 5 bases; unmatched junction bases: 7. Germline V gene data show CDR1 as SGHDT and CDR2 as YYEEEE. The CDR3 is 14 amino acids. Here the CDR3 reads CASSFQTGNNEQYF. The CDR3, as DNA: TGTGCCAGCAGCTTCCAGACAGGGAACAACGAGCAGTACTTC.

This clone was seen only once. This chain joins TRBV14 and TRBJ2-5; D is unclear. Trimming pared 4 bases from V and 2 bases from J, leaving 2 bases between. The CDR3 spans 11 residues. CDR1 is SGHDN, CDR2 FVKESK, per germline. The CDR3 sequence: CASSLQETQYF. In nucleotides, the CDR3 is TGTGCCAGCAGCCTACAAGAGACCCAGTACTTC.

Concerning this clone: This specimen includes other DNA sequences encoding the same CDR3. This rearrangement joins TRBV27 to TRBJ1-1, with TRBD1 matching 8 bases. CDR3 length: 13 residues. The germline V gene encodes CDR1 MNHEY and CDR2 SMNVEV (reference sequence). The V gene end was trimmed by 3 bases and the J gene end by 4 bases; junction bases not matched to a gene: 1. The DNA for the CDR3 is TGTGCCAGCAGTTTGGACAGGGCCACTGAAGCTTTCTTT. As protein: CASSLDRATEAFF.

The V gene is TRBV30, the J gene TRBJ1-2; 7 positions agree with TRBD1. Trimming cost V 7 bases and J 9 bases; bases outside gene matches: 14. CDR3 size: 13 residues. Germline V gives CDR1 GTSNPN, CDR2 SVGIG (reference sequence). CDR3 in DNA: TGTGCCTTGGTTTCGCAATACAGGGGCAGCTACACCTTC. It codes for CALVSQYRGSYTF.

J is TRBJ2-7 and V is TRBV19; 11 nucleotides match TRBD1. Trimming took 3 bases from V and 3 from J; bases not matched to a gene: 4. Germline-derived CDR1 and CDR2 are LNHDA and SQIVND (reference sequence). CDR3 length equals 15 residues. CDR3 loop: CASSIGTGGSYEQYF. The CDR3 coding sequence is TGTGCCAGTAGTATCGGGACAGGGGGTAGCTACGAGCAGTACTTC.

This clone was observed a few times. The rearrangement links TRBV4-1 to TRBJ2-4; D call uncertain. The CDR3 runs to 17 residues. Between the trimmed V and J ends, which lost 0 bases and 0 bases, there was a span of 12 bases. Germline CDR1 is MGHRA and CDR2 is YSYEKL. CDR3: CASSQDPSLLAKNIQYF. The CDR3 DNA reads TGCGCCAGCAGCCAAGATCCTAGTCTGCTAGCCAAAAACATTCAGTACTTC.

This clone was counted once. This chain connects TRBV18 to TRBJ2-7; 7 nucleotides align to TRBD2. Germline lookup yields CDR1 KGHSH and CDR2 LQKENI. V dropped 4 bases and J dropped 10; count of bases not matched to a gene: 13. The CDR3 is made up of 14 amino acids. CDR3 coding DNA: TGTGCCAGCTCACACACTAGCGAGGCTGCTGAACAGTACTTC. Residues: CASSHTSEAAEQYF.

The chain employs TRBV30 and TRBJ2-6; TRBD1 matches 7 bases. CDR1 is GTSNPN and CDR2 is SVGIG in the germline V gene (reference sequence). V was pared by 7 bases and J by 2 bases, with 11 bases of the junction left unmatched. The CDR3 spans 16 residues. The CDR3 DNA reads as TGTGCCTACCGGGACAGCTCCTTTCCTGGGGCCAACGTCCTGACTTTC. Residues: CAYRDSSFPGANVLTF.

This clone was observed once. CDR3 in DNA: TGTGCCAGCACACAGGGAACCTACAATGAGCAGTTCTTC. Encoded protein: CASTQGTYNEQFF. The chain carries TRBV11-3 and TRBJ2-1; maybe TRBD1 (6 bases). CDR3 length equals 13 residues. Trimming took off 7 bases at V and 2 bases at J, with 9 bases between the two ends. The germline V gene has CDR1 SGHNT and CDR2 YENEEA. The whole variable domain, filled in from reference TRBV11-3 and TRBJ2-1, reads EAGVVQSPRYKIIEKKQPVAFWCNPISGHNTLYWYLQNLGQGPELLIRYENEEAVDDSQLPKDRFSAERLKGVDSTLKIQPAELGDSAVYLCASTQGTYNEQFFGPGTRLTVL.

V is TRBV9 and J is TRBJ1-1; a weak D match, TRBD1 (6 bases). Trimming removed 1 base at V and 5 bases at J, with 18 bases between. Germline assignment: CDR1 SGDLS and CDR2 YYNGEE. The CDR3 is 16 amino acids. The CDR3 bases are TGTGCCAGCAGCGTATCTACTGCGACAGGACATACTGAAGCTTTCTTT. This sequence encodes CASSVSTATGHTEAFF. Together with reference TRBV9 and TRBJ1-1, the CDR3 gives the full variable domain: DSGVTQTPKHLITATGQRVTLRCSPRSGDLSVYWYQQSLDQGLQFLIQYYNGEERAKGNILERFSAQQFPDLHSELNLSSLELGDSALYFCASSVSTATGHTEAFFGQGTRLTVV.

V and J are TRBV15 and TRBJ2-2; TRBD1 agrees at 8 bases. Trimming at V came to 4 bases and at J to 1 base, leaving 5 bases not matched to a gene. The CDR3 is 16 amino acids. The germline V gene encodes CDR1 LNHNV and CDR2 YYDKDF (reference sequence). The DNA of the CDR3 is TGTGCCACCAGCACTCACGGACAGGGGAACACCGGGGAGCTGTTTTTT. Protein: CATSTHGQGNTGELFF.

This chain joins TRBV5-1 and TRBJ2-3; 7 bases map to TRBD2. This CDR3 region has 17 residues. CDR1 is SGHRS, CDR2 YFSETQ, per germline. V lost 2 bases, J lost 7 bases, and 16 bases stayed unmatched. The CDR3 bases are TGCGCCAGCAGCTTAGTCTCGACGGGGGAGGGCCTTAATACGCAGTATTTT. It specifies CASSLVSTGEGLNTQYF.

The chain joins TRBV19 to TRBJ1-1; 8 bases map to TRBD1. The CDR3 extends over 14 amino acids. V was pared by 6 bases and J by 4 bases, with 7 bases of the junction left unmatched. Germline assignment: CDR1 LNHDA and CDR2 SQIVND (reference sequence). The CDR3 here is CASSDRGFGTEAFF. The CDR3, as DNA: TGTGCCAGTAGCGACAGGGGCTTCGGCACTGAAGCTTTCTTT.

The chain combines TRBV7-9 with TRBJ1-4; the match to TRBD1 covers 7 bases. In germline, CDR1 is SEHNR, CDR2 FQNEAQ (reference sequence). The CDR3 is made up of 17 amino acids. Germline trimming cut 5 bases from V and 7 bases from J; bases unmatched to any gene: 16. Here the CDR3 reads CASSQGRGGNVGEKLFF. CDR3 nucleotide sequence: TGTGCCAGCAGCCAAGGGAGAGGGGGCAACGTAGGTGAAAAACTGTTTTTT.

On this clone itself: The junction does not match germline at one end; this may be a read error. The chain links TRBV7-9 to TRBJ2-3, with 14 bases aligning to TRBD2. The CDR3 has 16 amino acids. Germline CDR1 SEHNR, CDR2 FQNEAQ (reference sequence). CDR3 protein: CSSSPRLAGGLDTQYF. CDR3 in DNA: TGTTCCAGCAGCCCCCGACTAGCGGGGGGGCTGGATACGCAGTATTTT.

The V call is TRBV19, the J call TRBJ1-2; D remains unclear. CDR1 is LNHDA and CDR2 is SQIVND in the germline V gene (reference sequence). The length of the CDR3 is 13 residues. V lost 5 bases and J lost 9, with 16 bases in between. The CDR3 DNA is TGTGCCAGTAGTGGGAGGGATATGCGTCGCTACACCTTC. Translation gives CASSGRDMRRYTF.